This T cell receptor beta chain was obtained from a study of blood T cell repertoires in COVID-19. The method was immunoSEQ multiplex PCR; TCRdb's version includes in-frame clones alone and lacks a portion of them. The sample holds 150,000 or so clones, more than 65% seen once. All enrollees were roughly 18 to 89 years old and from fewer than 25 US areas. Trimming took 5 bases from V and 0 from J; bases not matched to a gene: 4. Germline V gene lookup returns CDR1 LGHNA and CDR2 YNFKEQ. This CDR3 comprises 18 residues. This clone was seen more than once but under ten times. The receptor was derived from a middle-aged woman with acute COVID-19. Sample: PBMCs or T cells enriched from blood (not recorded which). The chain recombines TRBV4-2 with TRBJ2-1, with 16 positions matching TRBD2. CDR3 coding DNA: TGTGCCAGCAGCAAGGGACTAGCGGGAGGGAGCTCCTACAATGAGCAGTTCTTC. Its protein is CASSKGLAGGSSYNEQFF.